Listed here is a single T cell receptor (beta chain). This entry comes from a study of blood T cell repertoires in COVID-19. The CDR3 is 13 residues long. Germline V gene lookup returns CDR1 MNHEY and CDR2 SVGAGI. Trimming pared 8 bases from V and 7 bases from J, leaving 15 bases between. The data were produced by immunoSEQ multiplex PCR, yet TCRdb's version contains in-frame clones alone and is incomplete. The sample includes about 160,000 clones, around 80% of them seen just once. This clonotype was sampled from an elderly woman with acute or convalescent COVID-19. J is TRBJ1-5 and V is TRBV6-5; no clear D. The sequenced sample was peripheral blood. The DNA of the CDR3 is TGTGCCAGCTCGACCGTCTCCGGGCAGCCCCAGCATTTT. As protein: CASSTVSGQPQHF.